This T cell receptor (beta chain) originates from a study of Ad26.COV2.S vaccination and SARS-CoV-2 variants. Study at large: Dosing was one shot or two shots 56 days apart.

The repertoire was sequenced with immunoSEQ multiplex PCR; TCRdb's copy has only in-frame clones and lacks some. The sample consists of hundreds of thousands of clones, approximately 92% of them appearing once. The CDR3 contains 14 residues. The V and J ends lost 4 bases and 9 bases, in that order; junction bases with no gene match: 9. From germline, CDR1 is SGHRS and CDR2 YFSETQ. Stated treatment: approximately 18 received Ad26.COV2.S at low or high dose, single or two shots; about five received placebo; per-sample allocation not given. Sampling happened 63 days after the first vaccine or placebo injection.

This TCR came from a person aged 18-60 years who received the Ad26.COV2.S COVID-19 vaccine or a placebo. The chain is built from TRBV5-1 and TRBJ2-4; 8 nucleotides agree with TRBD2. Sequencing was performed on peripheral blood, taken in a trial of Ad26.COV2.S vaccine versus placebo. Here the CDR3 reads CASSPPGGAVIQYF. The CDR3 DNA sequence: TGCGCCAGCAGCCCGCCGGGGGGGGCGGTCATTCAGTACTTC.